A selection of T cell receptor beta chains follows, all from one sample in a study of blood T cell repertoires in COVID-19. Clones were sequenced by immunoSEQ multiplex PCR, and TCRdb holds only the in-frame ones, with some missing. The repertoire holds about 330,000 clones, with roughly 88% as singletons. Source material: peripheral blood. These receptors all stem from a woman in her 50s with acute or convalescent COVID-19. CDR3s include the opening cysteine and the closing phenylalanine or tryptophan. Fields, in order: clone size, J gene, CDR3 length, V gene, D gene, CDR3 DNA, CDR3 protein. D genes are given only for firm matches. Expanded clones are given a class, and other clones once, few, many or no size at all.

>-|TRBJ1-3|15|TRBV28|-
TGTGCCAGCAGCCAAGAGGCAGGGGCTGGAAACACCATATATTTT
CASSQEAGAGNTIYF
>-|TRBJ1-6|14|TRBV5-1|TRBD1
TGCGCCAGCAGCTTGGTAGGGGGCGGGTCACCCCTCCACTTT
CASSLVGGGSPLHF
>-|TRBJ2-3|17|TRBV7-2|TRBD2
TGTGCCAGCAGCTTAGCCGGTAGCGGGAGGGGCACAGATACGCAGTATTTT
CASSLAGSGRGTDTQYF
>-|TRBJ2-1|15|TRBV6-5|-
TGTGCCAGCAGTTACTGGTCGGTCTCCTACAATGAGCAGTTCTTC
CASSYWSVSYNEQFF
>-|TRBJ2-5|16|TRBV5-1|TRBD2
TGCGCCAGCAGCTGGCAACTAGCGGGAGGGCCAGAGACCCAGTACTTC
CASSWQLAGGPETQYF
>once|TRBJ2-2|15|TRBV11-3|-
TGTGCCAGCAGCTTAGGCGTAGGGGTGACCGGGGAGCTGTTTTTT
CASSLGVGVTGELFF
>-|TRBJ2-1|11|TRBV5-6|-
TGTGCCAGCAGACCCCGGCCCCGAGGGATCTTC
CASRPRPRGIF
>once|TRBJ1-1|13|TRBV15|-
TGTGCCACCAGGTGGGGGCGGAACACTGAAGCTTTCTTT
CATRWGRNTEAFF
>-|TRBJ1-3|13|TRBV29-1|-
TGCAGCGTTGCGGGGGGCCCTGGAAACACCATATATTTT
CSVAGGPGNTIYF
>few|TRBJ1-2|14|TRBV6-5|-
TGTGCCAGCAGCACGGACAGTACTAACTATGGCTACACCTTC
CASSTDSTNYGYTF
>-|TRBJ2-7|15|TRBV27|TRBD2
TGTGCCAGCAGTTTAACACTAGCGGGAACCTACGAGCAGTACTTC
CASSLTLAGTYEQYF
>-|TRBJ1-4|16|TRBV19|-
TGTGCCAGTAGTACCAGACAGATTGCAACTAATGAAAAACTGTTTTTT
CASSTRQIATNEKLFF
>-|TRBJ1-5|15|TRBV5-5|TRBD1
TGTGCCAGCAGCCCAACCGGGACAGGGTATCAGCCCCAGCATTTT
CASSPTGTGYQPQHF
>-|TRBJ1-3|12|TRBV29-1|-
TGCAGCGTTGAGAGTTCTGGAAACACCATATATTTT
CSVESSGNTIYF
>-|TRBJ1-2|17|TRBV28|TRBD1
TGTGCCAGCAGTTTTGGGGACAGTCTTCCAAATAACTATGGCTACACCTTC
CASSFGDSLPNNYGYTF
>-|TRBJ1-3|12|TRBV6-5|-
TGTGCCACCCAGGGCTCTGGAAACACCATATATTTT
CATQGSGNTIYF
>-|TRBJ2-7|15|TRBV4-1|TRBD2
TGCGCCAGCAGCAAGAGCGGGAGGGATACCTACGAGCAGTACTTC
CASSKSGRDTYEQYF
>-|TRBJ2-1|12|TRBV28|-
TGTGCCAGCAGTCCGGGACTGTGGGAGCAGTTCTTC
CASSPGLWEQFF
>-|TRBJ2-2|16|TRBV6-6|-
TGTGCCAGCAGTTACTCAGCAGGGACGAACACCGGGGAGCTGTTTTTT
CASSYSAGTNTGELFF
>few|TRBJ2-7|11|TRBV20-1|TRBD1
TGCAGTGCGGATACAGGGGCGGGGCAGTACTTC
CSADTGAGQYF
>-|TRBJ2-1|14|TRBV2|-
TGTGCCAGCAGTGACCTTGGGCCTCGCTATGAGCAGTTCTTC
CASSDLGPRYEQFF
>few|TRBJ2-3|15|TRBV7-3|-
TGTGCCAGCAGCTTAATGGCAGGGGGCACAGATACGCAGTATTTT
CASSLMAGGTDTQYF
>-|TRBJ2-7|15|TRBV7-8|-
TGTGCCAGCAGCTTAGTGGGCGTCAGCTCCTACGAGCAGTACTTC
CASSLVGVSSYEQYF
>-|TRBJ2-1|15|TRBV6-5|TRBD1
TGTGCCAGCAGTTATCGACAGGGGGCAAGGAATGAGCAGTTCTTC
CASSYRQGARNEQFF
>-|TRBJ1-2|13|TRBV13|-
TGTGCCAGCAGCAGACCCCGACAGCATGGCTACACCTTC
CASSRPRQHGYTF
>-|TRBJ2-2|15|TRBV27|TRBD2
TGTGCCAGCAGTTTATCAGGGGAGGGGACCGGGGAGCTGTTTTTT
CASSLSGEGTGELFF
>-|TRBJ1-3|14|TRBV6-5|-
TGTGCCAGCAGTTTCGGGAGGGCTGGAAACACCATATATTTT
CASSFGRAGNTIYF
>-|TRBJ1-4|15|TRBV6-1|-
TGTGCCAGCAGTGAAGAGTGGGGGGCTAATGAAAAACTGTTTTTT
CASSEEWGANEKLFF
>-|TRBJ2-3|15|TRBV7-8|TRBD2
TGTGCCAGCAGCTTAGTGACTAGCGGCACAGATACGCAGTATTTT
CASSLVTSGTDTQYF
>-|TRBJ2-1|16|TRBV7-2|-
TGTGCCAGCAGCTTATCACGGGTAAGCTCGGTCAATGAGCAGTTCTTC
CASSLSRVSSVNEQFF
>-|TRBJ2-5|14|TRBV30|TRBD1
TGTGCCTGGAGTCTGACAGGGGGTCTGCAGACCCAGTACTTC
CAWSLTGGLQTQYF
>-|TRBJ2-2|14|TRBV6-4|TRBD2
TGTGCCAGCAGTGCCGGGACTAGTGGCGGGGAGCTGTTTTTT
CASSAGTSGGELFF
>few|TRBJ1-5|15|TRBV2|TRBD1
TGTGCCAGCATTTTCGACAGGGCCCTCAATCAGCCCCAGCATTTT
CASIFDRALNQPQHF
>-|TRBJ1-5|12|TRBV27|TRBD1
TGTGCCAGCAGGACAGGGTATCAGCCCCAGCATTTT
CASRTGYQPQHF
>few|TRBJ2-1|15|TRBV27|TRBD2
TGTGCCAGCAGTTTAACGCTAGCGGGAGACCATGAGCAGTTCTTC
CASSLTLAGDHEQFF
>-|TRBJ1-5|12|TRBV28|-
TGTGCGAGCAGGGCTAGCAATCAGCCCCAGCATTTT
CASRASNQPQHF
>few|TRBJ1-4|13|TRBV28|TRBD1
TGTGCCAGCCTGGACAGGGGGCCTGAAAAACTGTTTTTT
CASLDRGPEKLFF
>-|TRBJ2-1|16|TRBV5-1|-
TGCGCCAGCAGCTTCGGACCAGGGGCACCTTACAATGAGCAGTTCTTC
CASSFGPGAPYNEQFF
>-|TRBJ2-5|15|TRBV28|-
TGTGCCAGCGCGTTTCAATCCCCAGGGCAAGAGACCCAGTACTTC
CASAFQSPGQETQYF
>-|TRBJ2-7|14|TRBV27|TRBD1
TGTGCCAGCAGTTTAGAACAGGGGATCCACGAGCAGTACTTC
CASSLEQGIHEQYF
>-|TRBJ2-1|15|TRBV7-3|-
TGTGCCAGCAGCTTAATAAGCGACTCCTACAATGAGCAGTTCTTC
CASSLISDSYNEQFF
>-|TRBJ1-1|15|TRBV10-3|TRBD1
TGTGCCATCAGTGAGATCGGGACAGGGGGGACTGAAGCTTTCTTT
CAISEIGTGGTEAFF
>-|TRBJ2-7|17|TRBV7-3|TRBD2
TGTGCCAGCAGCCCCCGGGGGACTAGCGGGAGTTCCTACGAGCAGTACTTC
CASSPRGTSGSSYEQYF
>-|TRBJ2-1|15|TRBV6-5|TRBD2
TGTGCCAGCAGTCCGGGACTAGCAGGGAACGCTGGGCAGTTCTTC
CASSPGLAGNAGQFF
>-|TRBJ1-6|14|TRBV7-3|TRBD1
TGTGCCAGCAGCTTGCTAGGGGGCAATTCACCCCTCCACTTT
CASSLLGGNSPLHF
>-|TRBJ1-4|15|TRBV5-1|TRBD1
TGCGCCAGCAGGGGGACAGGTGCAACTAATGAAAAACTGTTTTTT
CASRGTGATNEKLFF
>few|TRBJ1-1|14|TRBV5-1|-
TGCGCCAGCAGGCCGACAGTAGTGAACACTGAAGCTTTCTTT
CASRPTVVNTEAFF
>-|TRBJ2-1|15|TRBV7-3|-
TGTGCCAGCAGCCCCCGAGCGGCTAGCAGGAATGAGCAGTTCTTC
CASSPRAASRNEQFF
>-|TRBJ2-1|15|TRBV2|TRBD1
TGTGCCAGCAGGGAGGGACAGGCCTCATTCGATGAGCAGTTCTTC
CASREGQASFDEQFF
>once|TRBJ2-1|15|TRBV9|TRBD1
TGTGCCAGCAGCGTGACAGGGTCAGTCTACAATGAGCAGTTCTTC
CASSVTGSVYNEQFF
>-|TRBJ2-7|15|TRBV18|TRBD1
TGTGCCAGCTCACCCTCACAGGGGAGCTCCTACGAGCAGTACTTC
CASSPSQGSSYEQYF
>-|TRBJ2-3|13|TRBV18|-
TGTGCCAGCTCATCCCCTAGCACAGATACGCAGTATTTT
CASSSPSTDTQYF
>-|TRBJ2-1|14|TRBV29-1|TRBD2
TGCAGCGCATCTGGCGGGAGCTCCTACAATGAGCAGTTCTTC
CSASGGSSYNEQFF
>-|TRBJ1-2|16|TRBV7-9|TRBD1
TGTGCCAGCAGCTACGATCGCCCAGGGGGCGAGGGAGGCTACACCTTC
CASSYDRPGGEGGYTF